The 30 T cell receptor beta chains in this list originate from one sample, sequenced in a study of response to subunit inactivated influenza vaccine. TCRdb redid the calling of the RT-PCR reads with MiXCR, one entry per CDR3 protein. The sample comprises about 180,000 distinct CDR3 sequences, about 9% of which are singletons, and under 13% rests with the top ten. Here the sequenced sample was non-naive T cells sorted from PBMCs, taken on the day of vaccination. The receptors shown here come from a man aged 50 to 59 who received an inactivated influenza vaccine.

This clonotype was observed a handful of times. The V and J genes are TRBV6-1 and TRBJ1-5; unclear D gene. The V gene lost 2 bases and the J gene lost 8 bases, with 7 bases spanning the gap. The V gene's germline CDR1 is MNHNS and CDR2 SASEGT. CDR3 length equals 12 residues. The CDR3 region has the DNA TGTGCCAGCAGTGAACGTCGGGAGCCCCAGCATTTT. Its translation is CASSERREPQHF.

This clonotype has more than one count but fewer than ten. J is TRBJ2-1 and V is TRBV9, with D possibly being TRBD2 (6 bases). The germline V and J ends were trimmed by 7 bases and 7 bases, with 15 bases remaining between them. Germline-derived CDR1 and CDR2 are SGDLS and YYNGEE. The CDR3 contains 13 residues. In DNA form, the CDR3 reads TGTGCCAGCCGATCTAGCGCGGTAAATGAGCAGTTCTTC. It is translated as CASRSSAVNEQFF.

This clonotype was seen ten or more times. J is TRBJ1-1 and V is TRBV6-5; D ambiguous. This CDR3 contains 14 residues. Germline lookup yields CDR1 MNHEY and CDR2 SVGAGI. With 0 bases removed from V and 4 bases from J, the gap between germline ends came to 9 bases. The CDR3 DNA is TGTGCCAGCAGTTACTCGAATCGGTTCACTGAAGCTTTCTTT. Its protein product is CASSYSNRFTEAFF.

The table lists this clonotype with a few counts. This chain uses TRBV7-9 with TRBJ1-6, with TRBD1 identical over 11 bases. J gave up 2 bases and V 5 bases, and 5 bases lay outside the gene matches. CDR1 and CDR2 from the germline V gene are SEHNR and FQNEAQ (reference sequence). The CDR3 spans 17 residues. The CDR3 protein is CASSRRDRGTYNSPLHF. Here the CDR3 DNA reads TGTGCCAGCAGCCGACGGGACAGGGGGACCTATAATTCACCCCTCCACTTT.

The rearrangement uses TRBV9 and TRBJ1-3; TRBD1 might be the D (5 bases). The V and J ends lost 4 bases and 0 bases respectively, with 14 bases between them. Germline V CDR1 and CDR2: SGDLS, YYNGEE. This CDR3 is built from 16 residues. The CDR3 DNA reads as TGTGCCAGCAGCATCCAGTGGGGGGTCTCTGGAAACACCATATATTTT. Encoded protein: CASSIQWGVSGNTIYF.

The rearrangement joins TRBV10-3 to TRBJ1-4; 8 bases fit TRBD1. There are 13 residues in the CDR3. V lost 6 bases and J lost 6; bases outside the gene matches: 3. CDR1 ENHRY and CDR2 SYGVKD come from the germline V gene. The CDR3 is CAIRDREDEKLFF. The CDR3 bases are TGTGCCATCAGGGACAGGGAGGATGAAAAACTGTTTTTT.

A remark on this clonotype: The junction and the germline gene differ at one end; a read error may be behind it. This chain links TRBV12-3 or TRBV12-4 with TRBJ2-6; TRBD1 matches at 7 bases. The CDR3 sequence is 21 residues long. CDR3 amino acids: CASILTSRTGQPLAGANVLTF. CDR3 bases: TGTGCGAGCATCCTCACCTCGAGAACGGGACAGCCCTTAGCTGGGGCCAACGTCCTGACTTTC.

This clonotype was picked up many times. This chain connects TRBV7-2 to TRBJ2-4; D ambiguous. The CDR3 covers 15 residues. The germline V gene has CDR1 SGHTA and CDR2 FQGNSA. Trimming cost V 2 bases and J 0 bases, with 8 bases left between them. The CDR3 coding sequence is TGTGCCAGCAGCTTACCAAGTCTAGCCAAAAACATTCAGTACTTC. Its translation: CASSLPSLAKNIQYF. Full variable domain (rest looked up from reference TRBV7-2 and TRBJ2-4): GAGVSQSPSNKVTEKGKDVELRCDPISGHTALYWYRQSLGQGLEFLIYFQGNSAPDKSGLPSDRFSAERTGGSVSTLTIQRTQQEDSAVYLCASSLPSLAKNIQYFGAGTRLSVL.

This rearrangement joins TRBV18 to TRBJ1-2; 8 bases are a match to TRBD1. Germline V gives CDR1 KGHSH, CDR2 LQKENI. V lost 1 base to trimming and J lost 0 bases; unmatched junction nucleotides: 13. The CDR3 loop spans 19 amino acids. The CDR3 loop is CASSPRAGQGSSSNYGYTF. CDR3 coding DNA: TGTGCCAGCTCACCACGAGCCGGACAGGGATCCTCTTCTAACTATGGCTACACCTTC.

In this sample, this clonotype turned up a few times. The chain recombines TRBV18 with TRBJ1-6; 7 bases fit TRBD1. The CDR3 sequence is 15 residues long. The ends lost 6 bases at V and 5 bases at J; junction bases unmatched: 7. The germline V gene encodes CDR1 KGHSH and CDR2 LQKENI. The CDR3 protein is CASSPGQADNSPLHF. CDR3 DNA sequence: TGTGCCAGCTCTCCCGGACAGGCCGATAATTCACCCCTCCACTTT.

The J gene is TRBJ2-7, the V gene TRBV20-1, with 9 nucleotides matching TRBD2. The CDR3 is 16 amino acids. V shed 6 bases and J 3 bases; nucleotides not matched to a gene: 15. The germline gives CDR1 DFQATT, CDR2 SNEGSKA (reference sequence). CDR3 sequence reads: CSAEFLYSGRDYEQYF. The CDR3 DNA sequence: TGCAGTGCCGAGTTCCTTTATAGCGGGAGAGACTACGAGCAGTACTTC.

The sample holds a few counts of this clonotype. The chain employs TRBV5-4 and TRBJ2-3, with 8 bases that match TRBD2. The V and J ends lost 0 bases and 4 bases, in that order; junction bases with no gene match: 7. CDR3 size: 16 residues. Germline CDR1 and CDR2: SGHNT and YYREEE (reference sequence). CDR3 sequence (DNA): TGTGCCAGCAGCTTGGCCCCGGGGGGGTCTGCAGATACGCAGTATTTT. Translation gives CASSLAPGGSADTQYF. Full variable domain (remainder filled in from reference TRBV5-4 and TRBJ2-3): ETGVTQSPTHLIKTRGQQVTLRCSSQSGHNTVSWYQQALGQGPQFIFQYYREEENGRGNFPPRFSGLQFPNYSSELNVNALELDDSALYLCASSLAPGGSADTQYFGPGTRLTVL.

The DNA for the CDR3 is TGTGCCAGCAGCAAAGGCGGGACAGCTACTGAGCAGTACTTC. This gives the protein CASSKGGTATEQYF. V usage is TRBV2 and J usage is TRBJ2-7, with D possibly matching TRBD1 (7 bases). V dropped 6 bases and J dropped 7 bases, with 19 bases sitting between them. Germline V lookup: CDR1 SNHLY, CDR2 FYNNEI. This CDR3 comprises 14 residues.

This clonotype was detected many times. The V gene is TRBV12-3 or TRBV12-4, the J gene TRBJ1-4, with 7 bases identical to TRBD1. The CDR3 has 14 residues. Unmatched junction bases numbered 11, after V lost 6 bases and J lost 10 bases. CDR3 DNA sequence: TGTGCCAGCAGCCCCGGGACAGTTGACGGAAAACTGTTTTTT. Protein: CASSPGTVDGKLFF.

This clonotype showed up just a few times. The V gene is TRBV2, the J gene TRBJ2-7, with D perhaps TRBD1 or TRBD2 (6 bases each). Germline V CDR1 and CDR2: SNHLY, FYNNEI. The V and J ends lost 7 bases and 1 base respectively, with 14 bases between them. The CDR3 contains 14 residues. CDR3 in amino acids: CASIGGRRSYEQYF. In nucleotides, the CDR3 is TGTGCCAGCATCGGGGGCCGCCGATCCTACGAGCAGTACTTC.

The sample holds a few counts of this clonotype. This chain links TRBV10-3 with TRBJ2-1, with TRBD1 matching 7 bases. The CDR3 length is 14 residues. V shed 5 bases and J 1 base; nucleotides not matched to a gene: 2. Per the germline V gene, CDR1 is ENHRY and CDR2 is SYGVKD. The CDR3 coding sequence is TGTGCCATCAGTCGACAGGGATCCTACAATGAGCAGTTCTTC. Residues: CAISRQGSYNEQFF.

The V and J genes are TRBV20-1 and TRBJ1-2; D is possibly TRBD1 (5 bases). CDR1 and CDR2 (germline): DFQATT, SNEGSKA (reference sequence). V dropped 1 base and J dropped 1 base, with 10 bases sitting between them. The CDR3 has 14 residues. Here the CDR3 reads CSARGGGDNYGYTF. CDR3 nucleotide sequence: TGCAGTGCTAGAGGGGGCGGGGATAACTATGGCTACACCTTC.

This clonotype has just a few counts. The V call is TRBV2, the J call TRBJ1-1; no firm D call. Germline V lookup: CDR1 SNHLY, CDR2 FYNNEI. Trimming removed 2 bases from V and 5 bases from J, with 12 bases in between. The CDR3 contains 14 residues. For the CDR3, the DNA is TGTGCCAGCAGTGAACCAGTGGTGGGGACTGAAGCTTTCTTT. This encodes CASSEPVVGTEAFF.

This clonotype was counted ten times or more. The J gene is TRBJ2-7, the V gene TRBV20-1, with no clear D. Trimming removed 3 bases from V and 2 bases from J, with 8 bases in between. Germline assignment: CDR1 DFQATT and CDR2 SNEGSKA (reference sequence). CDR3 length: 12 residues. CDR3 DNA sequence: TGCAGTGCTAGTAACCCGGCCTACGAGCAGTACTTC. Its protein product is CSASNPAYEQYF.

The chain recombines TRBV12-3 or TRBV12-4 with TRBJ1-1; D is possibly TRBD1 (5 bases). The CDR3 totals 14 residues. V lost 4 bases and J lost 0, with 9 bases in between. Here the CDR3 reads CASSWEQVNTEAFF. For the CDR3, the DNA is TGTGCCAGCAGTTGGGAACAGGTGAACACTGAAGCTTTCTTT.

This clonotype has at least ten counts. The chain links TRBV29-1 to TRBJ2-7, with TRBD2 identical over 11 bases. This CDR3 contains 14 residues. Per the germline V gene, CDR1 is SQVTM and CDR2 is ANQGSEA. V was pared by 6 bases and J by 3 bases, with 7 bases of the junction left unmatched. The chain's CDR3 is CSVALAGVDYEQYF. As DNA, the CDR3 is TGCAGCGTAGCACTAGCGGGAGTGGACTACGAGCAGTACTTC.

This clonotype was recorded only once. The chain recombines TRBV20-1 with TRBJ2-1; D perhaps matches TRBD1 (5 bases). Germline-derived CDR1 and CDR2 are DFQATT and SNEGSKA (reference sequence). With 4 bases removed from V and 8 bases from J, the gap between germline ends came to 18 bases. This CDR3 contains 14 residues. The CDR3 spells CSAIQVYRYYEQFF. As DNA, the CDR3 is TGCAGTGCTATACAGGTGTATCGATACTATGAGCAGTTCTTC.

This clonotype was seen repeatedly, ten times or more. The chain links TRBV7-9 to TRBJ2-5; no clear D. V shed 2 bases and J shed 2 bases, with 9 bases lying between them. CDR3 length: 14 residues. In germline, CDR1 is SEHNR, CDR2 FQNEAQ (reference sequence). DNA of the CDR3: TGTGCCAGCAGCTTATCAAGGTTACAAGAGACCCAGTACTTC. Residues: CASSLSRLQETQYF.

The V call is TRBV6-1, the J call TRBJ2-6, with D perhaps TRBD2 (5 bases). The germline V gene has CDR1 MNHNS and CDR2 SASEGT. The CDR3 runs to 13 residues. V lost 4 bases to trimming and J lost 6 bases, with 7 bases between them. This CDR3 reads CASSAGMANVLTF. The CDR3 bases are TGTGCCAGCAGTGCCGGGATGGCCAACGTCCTGACTTTC.

This clonotype turned up a few times. The chain links TRBV28 to TRBJ2-1; 8 bases are a match to TRBD2. The length of the CDR3 is 13 residues. J gave up 10 bases and V 2 bases, and 4 bases lay outside the gene matches. The germline gives CDR1 MDHEN, CDR2 SYDVKM. This CDR3 reads CASSLHRGGEQFF. The CDR3 nucleotides are TGTGCCAGCAGTTTACACCGGGGGGGCGAGCAGTTCTTC.

This chain links TRBV28 with TRBJ2-4, with D possibly TRBD2 on 6 matching bases. There are 17 residues in the CDR3. V was clipped by 7 bases and J by 1 base, with 20 bases between them. From germline, CDR1 is MDHEN and CDR2 SYDVKM. The CDR3 reads CASIPGWGVRAKNIQYF. In nucleotides, the CDR3 is TGTGCCAGCATCCCGGGGTGGGGGGTTCGGGCCAAAAACATTCAGTACTTC.

A few counts support this clonotype. The chain has TRBV4-3 and TRBJ1-2, with D tentatively TRBD1 (6 bases). CDR1 is LGHNA, CDR2 YSLEER, per germline. The CDR3 spans 15 residues. V was trimmed by 4 bases and J by 4 bases, leaving 16 bases between them. CDR3 region: CASSPDSGTLYGYTF. The CDR3 bases are TGCGCCAGCAGCCCCGATTCCGGGACACTCTATGGCTACACCTTC.

This clonotype has just a few counts. V usage is TRBV5-1 and J usage is TRBJ1-2; D not certain. V was trimmed by 0 bases and J by 7 bases, leaving 13 bases between them. Germline CDR1 is SGHRS and CDR2 is YFSETQ. There are 14 residues in the CDR3. CDR3: CASSLEAATTGYTF. As DNA, the CDR3 is TGCGCCAGCAGCTTGGAGGCAGCAACGACTGGCTACACCTTC.

CDR3 region: CASSYLRTALVLRGNEQFF. The CDR3, as DNA: TGTGCCAGCAGTTACCTTCGGACAGCGCTCGTCTTAAGAGGCAATGAGCAGTTCTTC. The chain couples TRBV6-2 or TRBV6-3 to TRBJ2-1; D perhaps matches TRBD1 (6 bases). The CDR3 totals 19 residues. Trimming removed 2 bases at V and 6 bases at J, with 26 bases between. Per germline, CDR1 MNHEY and CDR2 SVGEGT.

This clonotype was counted a single time. This chain uses TRBV7-3 with TRBJ2-2; D is uncertain. Trimming took off 4 bases at V and 3 bases at J, with 12 bases between the two ends. The length of the CDR3 is 15 residues. Germline V gives CDR1 SGHTA, CDR2 FQGTGA. CDR3 amino acids: CASSYGESDTGELFF. The CDR3 DNA reads as TGTGCCAGCAGCTACGGCGAGTCAGACACCGGGGAGCTGTTTTTT.